These T cell receptor beta chains were read from a single sample in a study of blood T cells in healthy people across ages. TCRdb re-analysed the 5' RACE reads in MiXCR, keeping a single row per CDR3 protein. This table holds roughly 1,500,000 distinct CDR3 sequences, 34% found once. What was sequenced was blood. These receptors were taken from a woman in her twenties or thirties in good health. Each CDR3 is given with its conserved first and last residue. A D gene is named only where the DNA matches it firmly. Clone size is given for some rows only: seen once, a few or many times, or a class if the clone is expanded.

TRBD1	.	TRBJ1-1	TRBV5-1	TGCGCCAGCGGCACTCAGGGGGGAAACACTGAAGCTTTCTTT	CASGTQGGNTEAFF
TRBD2	few	TRBJ2-7	TRBV3-1	TGTGCCAGCAGCCAACGCCTAGCGGACTCCTACGAGCAGTACTTC	CASSQRLADSYEQYF
.	.	TRBJ2-7	TRBV21-1	TGTGCCAGCAGCGAAAGGCTCAGCGGCTGCTCCTACGAGCAGTACTTC	CASSERLSGCSYEQYF
TRBD2	.	TRBJ2-7	TRBV6-1	TGTGTCAGCAGCGAACTAGCGTCGGCGTCCTACGAGCAGTACTTC	CVSSELASASYEQYF
.	few	TRBJ2-3	TRBV20-1	TGCAGTGCTGGCGAGCCCCCAGATACGCAGTATTTT	CSAGEPPDTQYF
.	.	TRBJ1-2	TRBV4-1	TGCGCCAGCAGCCCGATTCGACGCGGGGGGCGGCGTGGCTACACCTTC	CASSPIRRGGRRGYTF
.	few	TRBJ2-7	TRBV18	TGTGCCAGCTCACCCGGACTGACAAGAAGCTACGAGCAGTACTTC	CASSPGLTRSYEQYF
TRBD1	.	TRBJ2-7	TRBV3-1	TGTGCCAGCTCCCCAGAGGGGTTTGACAGGGGGCGCGAGCAGTACTTC	CASSPEGFDRGREQYF
.	few	TRBJ1-6	TRBV12-3/TRBV12-4	TGTGCCAGCAGTTTTTCGGGAAGGGATGGACCACCCCTCCACTTT	CASSFSGRDGPPLHF
TRBD1	.	TRBJ2-5	TRBV14	TGTGCCAGCAGCTTCTGGACAGGGGCCGTACAAGAGACCCAGTACTTC	CASSFWTGAVQETQYF
.	many	TRBJ1-5	TRBV6-1	TGTGCCAGCAGTGAAGCGCCGAATCAGCCCCAGCATTTT	CASSEAPNQPQHF
TRBD2	.	TRBJ2-1	TRBV5-6	TGTGCCAGCAGCCTTCATCAGACTAGCGGGAGTATCGAGCAGTTCTTC	CASSLHQTSGSIEQFF
TRBD2	few	TRBJ2-1	TRBV20-1	TGCAGTGCTAGAGATGGGGGGACTAGCGGGAGGCCGAGCTCCTACAATGAGCAGTTCTTC	CSARDGGTSGRPSSYNEQFF
.	few	TRBJ1-1	TRBV5-1	TGCGCCAGCAGCCGCTCGGGGGCAGGTACTGAAGCTTTCTTT	CASSRSGAGTEAFF
.	.	TRBJ2-5	TRBV30	TGTGCCTGGAGTCGGGTTGGGGTCGAACAGTACTTC	CAWSRVGVEQYF
.	few	TRBJ2-7	TRBV5-1	TGCGCCAGCAGCTTGGGATCCGAAGGCGAGCAGTACTTC	CASSLGSEGEQYF
.	few	TRBJ2-1	TRBV20-1	TGCAGTGCTAGAACCCTTGGGTTCAATGAGCAGTTCTTC	CSARTLGFNEQFF
TRBD1	.	TRBJ1-5	TRBV27	TGTGCCAGCAGTTCCTCGGGAACAGGGGGTTATAGCAATCAGCCCCAGCATTTT	CASSSSGTGGYSNQPQHF
.	few	TRBJ1-1	TRBV12-5	TGTGCTAGTGGTTTGGTAGTTGCAGGGAGGAGATCTGAAGCTTTCTTT	CASGLVVAGRRSEAFF
.	.	TRBJ2-1	TRBV5-5	TGTGCCAGCAGCCGAAATCCGGATCCGCTCGGGCAGTTCTTC	CASSRNPDPLGQFF
.	few	TRBJ1-5	TRBV11-2	TGTGCCAGCAGCTTAGGGGGGAATCGCAATCAGCCCCAGCATTTT	CASSLGGNRNQPQHF
.	.	TRBJ1-2	TRBV12-3/TRBV12-4	TGTGCCACCCCGGGTGGACGGATTTTTAACTGTGGCTACACCTTC	CATPGGRIFNCGYTF
TRBD1	many	TRBJ2-7	TRBV29-1	TGCAGCGCCACGGACAGGGGGAAGGGTTACGAGCAGTACTTC	CSATDRGKGYEQYF
.	.	TRBJ2-5	TRBV9	TGTGCCAGCAGCCCAGAGGGGACGGTACAAGAGACCCAGTACTTC	CASSPEGTVQETQYF
TRBD2	.	TRBJ2-1	TRBV9	TGTGCCAGCAGCGTCGGACTAGCGGGGGGCATGGGCTCCTACAATGAGCAGTTCTTC	CASSVGLAGGMGSYNEQFF
.	.	TRBJ2-7	TRBV6-1	TGTGCCAGCACTTCCCAGGAGTGGTCGGACGAGCAGTACTTC	CASTSQEWSDEQYF
TRBD2	few	TRBJ2-1	TRBV20-1	TGCAGTGCTTTAGCGGGAGGGAACAATGAGCAGTTCTTC	CSALAGGNNEQFF
.	.	TRBJ2-1	TRBV4-2	TGTGCCAGCAGCCAAGGGGAGGACTACAATGAGCAGTTCTTC	CASSQGEDYNEQFF
TRBD2	few	TRBJ2-7	TRBV4-1	TGCGCCAGCAGCCAAGCCCGGACTAGCGGCACCAGCGAGCAGTACTTC	CASSQARTSGTSEQYF
TRBD1	.	TRBJ2-1	TRBV3-1	TGTGCCAGCAGCCCATCCAGGGGGCTGGAGACCCAGTTCTTC	CASSPSRGLETQFF
TRBD1	.	TRBJ2-1	TRBV27	TGTGCCAGCAGTTTAGACAGGGGGATTTTAGGTGAGCAGTTCTTC	CASSLDRGILGEQFF
.	.	TRBJ1-1	TRBV13	TGTGCCAGCAGCTTAGTGGTTGGGGTAGCTTTCTTT	CASSLVVGVAFF
.	.	TRBJ1-5	TRBV20-1	TGCAGTGCTAGTAGGGGACAAGTCAATCAGCCCCAGCATTTT	CSASRGQVNQPQHF
.	once	TRBJ1-1	TRBV5-1	TGCGCCAGCAGCTTGGGCGGGTCACCGAACACTGAAGCTTTCTTT	CASSLGGSPNTEAFF
.	many	TRBJ2-2	TRBV6-6	TGTGCCAGCAGGCCCTTGGGACGTCGGAACACCGGGGAGCTGTTTTTT	CASRPLGRRNTGELFF
.	.	TRBJ1-2	TRBV7-8	TGTGCCAGCAGCACGCTCGAAACCATCTCTAACTATGGCTACACCTTC	CASSTLETISNYGYTF
.	once	TRBJ1-2	TRBV20-1	.	CSAIGVGYGCTF
.	few	TRBJ2-1	TRBV20-1	TGCAGTGCTAGAGATCAGGTAGCTGGGTCCTACAATGAGCAGTTCTTC	CSARDQVAGSYNEQFF
.	.	TRBJ1-2	TRBV3-1	TGTGCCAGCAGCCAAGACGGATTCTATGGCTACACCTTC	CASSQDGFYGYTF
.	few	TRBJ2-3	TRBV9	TGTGCCAGCAGCGTAGTGGCGGGATCCAGCACAGATACGCAGTATTTT	CASSVVAGSSTDTQYF
TRBD2	few	TRBJ2-1	TRBV20-1	TGCAGTGCTCTCGGGACTAGCGGGAGAATAGGCAATGAGCAGTTCTTC	CSALGTSGRIGNEQFF
.	many	TRBJ2-7	TRBV27	TGTGCCAGCAGTTTGGCCCAGGAAATCCCCTACGAGCAGTACTTC	CASSLAQEIPYEQYF
.	.	TRBJ2-5	TRBV30	TGTGCCTGGAGTCCGGGACGGAGGGGGGAAGAGACCCAGTACTTC	CAWSPGRRGEETQYF
TRBD2	few	TRBJ2-1	TRBV7-7	TGTGCCAGCAGCTTAGGGACTACGACTAGCGGTGAGCAGTTCTTC	CASSLGTTTSGEQFF
.	few	TRBJ1-1	TRBV6-1	TGTGCCAGCAGTGGTCCAGGGAACACTGAAGCTTTCTTT	CASSGPGNTEAFF
.	.	TRBJ1-1	TRBV29-1	TGCAGCGTTGGGGGTCCTGCCTTGACTGAAGCTTTCTTT	CSVGGPALTEAFF
TRBD1	.	TRBJ1-1	TRBV3-1	TGTGCCAGCAGCCGGGACAGGGATTTATGGAACACTGAAGCTTTCTTT	CASSRDRDLWNTEAFF
.	few	TRBJ1-2	TRBV28	TGTGCCAGCAGTTTATGGGGATCAAACTATGGCTACACCTTC	CASSLWGSNYGYTF
.	few	TRBJ2-6	TRBV28	TGTGCCAGCAGAGCGGGTTACTCTGGGGCCAACGTCCTGACTTTC	CASRAGYSGANVLTF
.	.	TRBJ1-5	TRBV20-1	TGCAGTGCTAGATTGGGCAGTAGCAGCAATCAGCCCCAGCATTTT	CSARLGSSSNQPQHF
.	.	TRBJ1-1	TRBV20-1	TGCAGTGCTAGTTCGCATCTGAACACTGAAGCTTTCTTT	CSASSHLNTEAFF
.	.	TRBJ1-1	TRBV2	TGTGCCAGCACAGTTTCCATGAACACTGAAGCTTTCTTT	CASTVSMNTEAFF
TRBD2	.	TRBJ2-2	TRBV20-1	TGCAGTGCTAGGGACGGGAGGGAGAACACCGGGGAGCTGTTTTTT	CSARDGRENTGELFF
.	.	TRBJ2-5	TRBV5-1	TGCGCCAGCAGCTCGGGACGGGTTATCCAAGAGACCCGGTACTTC	CASSSGRVIQETRYF
.	few	TRBJ1-4	TRBV12-3/TRBV12-4	TGTGCCAGCAGTTCGGCCCTCAATGAAAAACTGTTTTTT	CASSSALNEKLFF
TRBD2	many	TRBJ2-3	TRBV4-1	TGCGCCAGCAGCCATGCCGGGGGGTCTAGCACAGATACGCAGTATTTT	CASSHAGGSSTDTQYF
TRBD1	.	TRBJ2-7	TRBV9	TGTGCCAGCAGCCCCGACCCCGACAGGGTGTACAAGCAGTACTTC	CASSPDPDRVYKQYF
TRBD1	.	TRBJ1-5	TRBV20-1	TGCAGTGCCACCCATGGGCAGGGGGGTAGGCCCCAGCATTTT	CSATHGQGGRPQHF
TRBD2	.	TRBJ2-1	TRBV7-2	TGTGCCAGCAGCATGACTAGCGGGAGGGTTGCGGTTGAGCAGTTCTTC	CASSMTSGRVAVEQFF
TRBD2	.	TRBJ2-5	TRBV7-6	TGTGCCAGCAGCTCGTATAGCGGGATAGCCTACGAGCGGTACTTC	CASSSYSGIAYERYF